These T cell receptor beta chains were read from a single sample in a study of T cell responses to AZD1222 COVID-19 vaccine. TCRdb keeps only in-frame clones here, not all; method: immunoSEQ multiplex PCR. The repertoire holds around 140,000 clones, approximately 93% seen once, with 5% to 6.5% in the top ten. The sample was peripheral blood, taken on day 0 of AZD1222 vaccination. The receptors stem from an adult in good health. The CDR3 runs from the conserved cysteine through the conserved F or W. A D gene is named only where the DNA matches it firmly. For some rows the clone size is stated as once, few or many, or as a class when expanded; others skip it.

d_call	v_call	clone_size	j_call	cdr3_aa	cdr3_nt
-	TRBV12-3/TRBV12-4	-	TRBJ1-5	CASSAGSNQPQHF	TGTGCCAGCAGTGCAGGGAGCAATCAGCCCCAGCATTTT
-	TRBV27	once	TRBJ1-2	CASSEGRYYGYTF	TGTGCCAGCAGTGAGGGGAGATACTATGGCTACACCTTC
-	TRBV5-5	-	TRBJ1-1	CASSLVGLNTEAFF	TGTGCCAGCAGCTTGGTTGGGTTGAACACTGAAGCTTTCTTT
-	TRBV30	once	TRBJ2-7	CACQGYSGSSYEQYF	TGTGCCTGTCAGGGGTATAGCGGAAGCTCCTACGAGCAGTACTTC
-	TRBV27	-	TRBJ2-1	CASSFPDATGNEQFF	TGTGCCAGCAGTTTCCCAGACGCAACGGGGAATGAGCAGTTCTTC
-	TRBV10-3	-	TRBJ1-1	CAAKVHPTGDTEAFF	TGTGCCGCCAAGGTCCATCCCACGGGGGACACTGAAGCTTTCTTT
-	TRBV7-6	once	TRBJ1-4	CASSLDSAAGEKLFF	TGTGCCAGCAGCTTAGATTCGGCGGCGGGTGAAAAACTGTTTTTT
-	TRBV9	-	TRBJ2-7	CASSAGSGWVYEQYF	TGTGCCAGCAGCGCCGGTTCGGGGTGGGTATACGAGCAGTACTTC
-	TRBV28	-	TRBJ2-7	CASSRQEPYEQYF	TGTGCCAGCAGTCGACAGGAACCCTACGAGCAGTACTTC
-	TRBV5-4	-	TRBJ1-1	CASSSRRPAENTEAFF	TGTGCCAGCAGCTCCAGACGGCCCGCAGAGAACACTGAAGCTTTCTTT
-	TRBV13	-	TRBJ2-2	CASSPRGSLELFF	TGTGCCAGCAGCCCAAGAGGGTCATTGGAGCTGTTTTTT
TRBD2	TRBV7-2	-	TRBJ2-2	CAHRGGVGELFF	TGTGCCCACCGGGGGGGCGTAGGGGAGCTGTTTTTT
-	TRBV12-3/TRBV12-4	-	TRBJ2-7	CASSAFKYEQYF	TGTGCCAGCAGTGCCTTTAAATACGAGCAGTACTTC
-	TRBV7-8	-	TRBJ2-7	CASKNREEIGEQYF	TGTGCCAGCAAAAACAGGGAGGAGATCGGCGAGCAGTACTTC